The 27 T cell receptor beta chains below all came from one sample that was sequenced in a study of T-cell memory formation after mild COVID-19 (dated by TCRdb to the early 2020s). Libraries were prepared through 5' RACE. Sequencing instrument: Illumina NovaSeq 6000. TCRdb reworked the public reads: Q25 trimming with fastp, MiXCR clone assembly, productive beta chains retained. Each record represents a unique CDR3 protein, reported with the most common genes and DNA among its rows. Recorded for this sample are under 150,000 distinct CDR3 sequences; 22% of them occurred a single time. The top ten clonotypes cover approximately 40% of the sample. The specimen was PBMCs or a T cell subset sorted from them (not recorded which). The receptors derive from a man younger than 35 who had mild COVID-19 (a few samples of this study predate the infection). The sample titles of this study are shuffled in the database, so cell type and time point are left out; the donor was told from shared clones.

The genes are TRBV27 and TRBJ2-1; D is ambiguous. Germline assignment: CDR1 MNHEY and CDR2 SMNVEV (reference sequence). The V gene lost 2 bases and the J gene lost 9 bases, with 14 bases spanning the gap. The CDR3 has 14 amino acids. CDR3 amino acids: CASSLPPPAVEQFF. DNA of the CDR3: TGTGCCAGCAGTTTACCCCCCCCGGCGGTTGAGCAGTTCTTC.

The chain combines TRBV7-2 with TRBJ2-7; D gene ambiguous. Germline loops: CDR1 SGHTA, CDR2 FQGNSA. V was pared by 5 bases and J by 3 bases, with 11 bases between. The CDR3 contains 13 residues. As DNA, the CDR3 is TGTGCCAGCAGCAAGTCGGGTTACTACGAGCAGTACGTC. Translated, it gives CASSKSGYYEQYV.

This clonotype has only a few counts. In nucleotides, the CDR3 is TGTGCCAGCAGACCACAGGGGAGCGGGACTGAAGCTTTCTTT. Residues: CASRPQGSGTEAFF. V is TRBV12-3 or TRBV12-4 and J is TRBJ1-1; 7 bases map to TRBD1. CDR3 length: 14 amino acids. The V segment lost 6 bases and the J segment 5 bases; nucleotides outside the gene matches: 9.

The chain uses TRBV27 and TRBJ1-2; perhaps TRBD1 as D (6 bases). The CDR3 has 15 residues. Germline V lookup: CDR1 MNHEY, CDR2 SMNVEV (reference sequence). V lost 6 bases, J lost 8 bases, and 22 bases lay in between. The CDR3 sequence: CASRAVVIGGFGYTF. The CDR3 DNA reads TGTGCCAGCAGGGCGGTGGTTATCGGGGGCTTCGGCTACACCTTC.

This clonotype has at least ten counts. V usage is TRBV6-5 and J usage is TRBJ1-1; D is perhaps TRBD1 (5 bases). In germline, CDR1 is MNHEY, CDR2 SVGAGI. There are 14 residues in the CDR3. The V end lost 8 bases, the J end lost 0 bases, and 13 bases lay between the germline ends. Here the CDR3 reads CASYTGTVNTEAFF. As DNA, the CDR3 is TGTGCCAGCTACACCGGGACGGTGAACACTGAAGCTTTCTTT.

V and J are TRBV6-2 or TRBV6-3 and TRBJ2-3, with D possibly matching TRBD2 (6 bases). Germline V gene data show CDR1 as MNHEY and CDR2 as SVGEGT. Trimming removed 2 bases at V and 2 bases at J, with 11 bases between. CDR3 length: 15 amino acids. As DNA, the CDR3 is TGTGCCAGCAGTTACCGGGACTCGCACACAGATACGCAGTATTTT. Protein: CASSYRDSHTDTQYF.

This clonotype showed up just a few times. The chain is built from TRBV7-9 and TRBJ2-4; D might be TRBD2 (6 bases). Per the germline V gene, CDR1 is SEHNR and CDR2 is FQNEAQ (reference sequence). The V and J ends lost 1 base and 2 bases respectively, with 9 bases between them. The CDR3 runs 15 residues. CDR3 coding DNA: TGTGCCAGCAGCTTAGAGGAGGGTTCCAAAAACATTCAGTACTTC. Encoded protein: CASSLEEGSKNIQYF.

This clonotype was detected a few times. The chain combines TRBV11-2 with TRBJ2-1; 11 nucleotides line up with TRBD2. This CDR3 contains 19 residues. Germline-derived CDR1 and CDR2 are SGHAT and FQNNGV. Trimming cost V 1 base and J 1 base; bases outside gene matches: 9. CDR3 coding DNA: TGTGCCAGCAGCTTAGGTACTAGCGGGGGCCTCCTTTCCTACAATGAGCAGTTCTTC. It translates to CASSLGTSGGLLSYNEQFF. The full variable domain, rest sourced from reference TRBV11-2 and TRBJ2-1, is EAGVAQSPRYKIIEKRQSVAFWCNPISGHATLYWYQQILGQGPKLLIQFQNNGVVDDSQLPKDRFSAERLKGVDSTLKIQPAKLEDSAVYLCASSLGTSGGLLSYNEQFFGPGTRLTVL.

Many counts were recorded for this clonotype. This chain uses TRBV12-3 or TRBV12-4 with TRBJ1-2, with D possibly matching TRBD1 (6 bases). Trimming left V 5 bases short and J 0 bases short, with 10 bases between. The CDR3 spans 14 residues. CDR3 amino acids: CASSAGQANYGYTF. The CDR3 DNA sequence: TGTGCCAGCAGTGCGGGACAAGCTAACTATGGCTACACCTTC.

The CDR3 region is CASDGYEQYF. CDR3 DNA sequence: TGTGCCAGCGACGGCTACGAGCAGTACTTC. This sequence joins TRBV7-9 and TRBJ2-7; D is undetermined. The V and J ends lost 8 bases and 3 bases respectively, with 5 bases between them. The CDR3 is 10 amino acids. Per the germline V gene, CDR1 is SEHNR and CDR2 is FQNEAQ (reference sequence).

The chain links TRBV19 to TRBJ2-1, with a weak D call TRBD1 (6 bases). Germline values: CDR1 LNHDA, CDR2 SQIVND (reference sequence). V was cut by 1 base and J by 8 bases, with 12 bases left in between. There are 14 residues in the CDR3. CDR3 in DNA: TGTGCCAGTAGTATAGCTTACAGGGTGGATGAGCAGTTCTTC. As protein: CASSIAYRVDEQFF.

V is TRBV4-1 and J is TRBJ2-5; D perhaps matches TRBD1 (6 bases). CDR3 length: 15 amino acids. In germline, CDR1 is MGHRA, CDR2 YSYEKL. V lost 1 base, J lost 0 bases, and 9 bases lay in between. The DNA for the CDR3 is TGCGCCAGCAGCCAAGGGCGGACAGACCAAGAGACCCAGTACTTC. Amino acids: CASSQGRTDQETQYF.

V and J are TRBV7-9 and TRBJ2-2; the match to TRBD1 covers 9 bases. J lost 3 bases, V lost 2 bases, and 4 bases had no gene match. This CDR3 is built from 16 residues. CDR1 and CDR2 from the germline V gene are SEHNR and FQNEAQ (reference sequence). CDR3 region: CASSLSRTGDTGELFF. CDR3 in DNA: TGTGCCAGCAGCTTATCTCGGACAGGGGACACCGGGGAGCTGTTTTTT.

The sample holds a few counts of this clonotype. V gene TRBV12-3 or TRBV12-4 combines with J gene TRBJ1-2; tentative D call: TRBD1 (6 bases). Trimming removed 5 bases at V and 7 bases at J, with 17 bases between. The CDR3 spans 14 residues. The CDR3 protein is CASSRNRGVSGYTF. CDR3 coding DNA: TGTGCCAGCAGTCGAAATAGGGGGGTGTCTGGCTACACCTTC.

There are a few counts of this clonotype. This chain connects TRBV7-9 to TRBJ2-4; D unclear. V lost 4 bases to trimming and J lost 0 bases, with 7 bases between them. Germline CDR1 and CDR2: SEHNR and FQNEAQ (reference sequence). CDR3 length: 14 residues. This CDR3 reads CASSSGLAKNIQYF. The CDR3 DNA is TGTGCCAGCAGCTCGGGCCTAGCCAAAAACATTCAGTACTTC.

This clonotype was found once. The rearrangement links TRBV11-3 to TRBJ2-5; 7 bases are shared with TRBD1. CDR3 length: 14 amino acids. V lost 5 bases to trimming and J lost 2 bases; unmatched junction nucleotides: 5. From germline, CDR1 is SGHNT and CDR2 YENEEA. The CDR3 here is CASSRTGFQETQYF. The CDR3 region has the DNA TGTGCCAGCAGCCGGACAGGATTTCAAGAGACCCAGTACTTC.

The sample holds a few counts of this clonotype. The chain recombines TRBV4-1 with TRBJ2-2; D may be TRBD2 (5 bases). Germline V gene data show CDR1 as MGHRA and CDR2 as YSYEKL. CDR3 length: 14 residues. V lost 1 base to trimming and J lost 6 bases, with 9 bases between them. CDR3 protein: CASSQVIGAGELFF. The DNA of the CDR3 is TGCGCCAGCAGCCAAGTTATCGGGGCCGGGGAGCTGTTTTTT.

The chain has TRBV5-5 and TRBJ1-2, with TRBD1 as a possible D gene (5 bases). V was shortened by 1 base and J by 4 bases, with 11 bases between the two germline ends. The CDR3 loop spans 14 amino acids. Germline values: CDR1 SGHKS, CDR2 YYEKEE (reference sequence). The CDR3 is CASSLRDSSYGYTF. In DNA, the CDR3 is TGTGCCAGCAGCTTGAGAGACAGCAGCTATGGCTACACCTTC.

V is TRBV5-1 and J is TRBJ2-2; D may be TRBD2 (5 bases). Germline V CDR1 and CDR2: SGHRS, YFSETQ. The V end lost 1 base, the J end lost 5 bases, and 18 bases lay between the germline ends. This CDR3 has 17 amino acids. This CDR3 is CASSLRGPDGITGELFF. In nucleotides, the CDR3 is TGCGCCAGCAGCTTGCGAGGGCCTGACGGGATAACCGGGGAGCTGTTTTTT.

The chain links TRBV7-9 to TRBJ2-2, with 7 bases identical to TRBD1. Germline CDR1 SEHNR, CDR2 FQNEAQ (reference sequence). The CDR3 runs to 15 residues. The V gene end was trimmed by 5 bases and the J gene end by 0 bases; junction bases not matched to a gene: 3. CDR3 sequence reads: CASSRQGSNTGELFF. The CDR3 DNA follows: TGTGCCAGCAGCAGACAGGGCTCGAACACCGGGGAGCTGTTTTTT.

The chain links TRBV11-2 to TRBJ1-1; TRBD1 agrees at 10 bases. Germline-derived CDR1 and CDR2 are SGHAT and FQNNGV. CDR3 length: 18 residues. Losses at the gene ends were 4 bases for V and 2 bases for J; bases not matched to a gene: 13. Written as DNA, the CDR3 is TGTGCCAGCAGCTACACGGTGGGACAGGGGACAGTCAACACTGAAGCTTTCTTT. The encoded protein is CASSYTVGQGTVNTEAFF.

The chain is built from TRBV12-3 or TRBV12-4 and TRBJ2-1; a possible D gene is TRBD1 (5 bases). V lost 6 bases to trimming and J lost 8 bases, with 8 bases between them. The CDR3 covers 11 residues. Here the CDR3 reads CASSWGYEQFF. The CDR3 DNA follows: TGTGCCAGCAGCTGGGGCTATGAGCAGTTCTTC.

This clonotype was seen a handful of times. This rearrangement joins TRBV9 to TRBJ1-2; no clear D gene. The V gene's germline CDR1 is SGDLS and CDR2 YYNGEE. The V gene lost 4 bases and the J gene lost 2 bases, with 9 bases spanning the gap. This CDR3 region has 13 residues. Here the CDR3 DNA reads TGTGCCAGCAGCCCCATTGAAAACTATGGCTACACCTTC. Encoded protein: CASSPIENYGYTF.

This clonotype was detected only a few times. The V call is TRBV3-1, the J call TRBJ2-3; no clear D gene. The CDR3 runs 11 residues. V lost 1 base, J lost 8 bases, and 4 bases lay in between. Per the germline V gene, CDR1 is LGHDT and CDR2 is YNNKEL (reference sequence). In nucleotides, the CDR3 is TGTGCCAGCAGCCAAGGAGGTACGCAGTATTTT. Translated: CASSQGGTQYF.

The chain carries TRBV7-9 and TRBJ1-1; TRBD1 matches at 7 bases. CDR1 SEHNR and CDR2 FQNEAQ come from the germline V gene (reference sequence). V lost 7 bases, J lost 1 base, and 3 bases stayed unmatched. CDR3 size: 13 residues. The DNA of the CDR3 is TGTGCCAGCACCAACAGGGGGAACACTGAAGCTTTCTTT. As protein: CASTNRGNTEAFF.

This clonotype was counted between two and nine times. The chain is built from TRBV28 and TRBJ2-3; weak D call: TRBD2 (7 bases). The V and J ends lost 6 bases and 3 bases respectively, with 16 bases between them. This CDR3 is built from 15 residues. The germline CDR1 and CDR2 sequences are MDHEN and SYDVKM. CDR3 sequence reads: CASRMGAGETDTQYF. The CDR3 DNA reads as TGTGCCAGCAGGATGGGGGCGGGGGAGACAGATACGCAGTATTTT.

This clonotype was counted only a few times. The gene calls are TRBV7-2 and TRBJ2-7; D tentatively fits TRBD1 or TRBD2 (5 bases each). CDR1 is SGHTA, CDR2 FQGNSA, per germline. Trimming took 5 bases from V and 4 from J, leaving 12 bases between them. This CDR3 spans 13 amino acids. The CDR3 here is CASSLSGQYEQYF. The CDR3 DNA sequence: TGTGCCAGCAGCCTATCGGGGCAGTACGAGCAGTACTTC.